This TCR beta chain originates from a study of Ad26.COV2.S vaccination and SARS-CoV-2 variants. Overall study findings and caveats: Analyses of TCR breadth and depth may have underestimated total T cell responses. Across vaccine and placebo recipients, the breadth of non-spike TCRs was similar.

A note on this clone: Its antigen is not known.

This table comes from immunoSEQ multiplex PCR, and its TCRdb copy is limited to in-frame clones, with some not included. The data hold fewer than 500,000 clones, with roughly nine tenths observed a single time. Between the trimmed V and J ends, which lost 4 bases and 6 bases, there was a span of 20 bases. Germline V gene lookup returns CDR1 SGHKS and CDR2 YYEKEE (reference sequence). CDR3 length: 15 amino acids. Specified treatment: 19 received Ad26.COV2.S at low or high dose, single or two shots; 5 received placebo; per-sample allocation not given. Following the first vaccine or placebo injection, samples were taken on day 63. The sample came from a Boston adult aged 18-55 years.

The TCR was taken from a person between 18 and 65 years old who received the Ad26.COV2.S COVID-19 vaccine or a placebo. The chain has TRBV5-5 and TRBJ2-7; D gene ambiguous. This sample comprised peripheral blood, obtained in a trial of Ad26.COV2.S vaccine versus placebo. The chain's CDR3 is CASSHISLRVGEQYF. The CDR3 bases are TGTGCCAGCAGCCACATTTCACTAAGGGTCGGCGAGCAGTACTTC.